This T cell receptor beta chain stems from a study of identical twins (dated by TCRdb to 2016 to 2017). A note on the overall study: To test whether fetal clonotypes persist, this study deep-sequenced TCR alpha and beta repertoires from monozygotic twins, from unrelated adults of various ages, and from cord blood. To rule out contamination, the twin experiments were replicated at different times with different library preparation protocols.

This clonotype was counted only a few times. Its antigen is unknown. Base quality data are lacking; no much larger clone is found one base away. Every donor was a healthy Caucasian. Three pairs of female monozygotic twins, all aged roughly 18 to 29 years, were included in the twin cohort. Positive isolation kits from Invitrogen were used to isolate the CD4+ and CD8+ T cell populations. The library was built by means of 5' RACE. Data came from an Illumina HiSeq 2000. Template switching introduced a universal primer binding site; the final cDNA contained a unique molecular identifier, enabling accurate counting of TCR cDNA molecules. First-strand cDNA for TCR alpha and beta chains was synthesized from specific primers in the conserved constant-segment region. To control for contamination, every cDNA library carried two barcodes: a SMART-Mk sample barcode plus Illumina barcodes. Two successive PCR steps introduced TruSeq adapter sequences along with Illumina sample barcodes. Sequencing of the TCR alpha and beta cDNA libraries was done on the Illumina HiSeq platform using custom primers. Processing in the source paper ran as follows. MiGEC processed the raw reads to extract unique molecular identifiers, while MiXCR was used to determine the CDR3 positions. Recombination models were inferred per individual with the repgenHMM and IGoR tools using an EM algorithm. The tcR package in R was used for shared clonotype analysis, with sharing normalized by the product of cloneset sizes. Out-of-frame nonproductive sequences were analyzed to study raw recombination free of thymic and clonal selection effects. The public reads were reprocessed in TCRdb via fastp at Q25 and MiXCR, keeping in-frame beta chains. Each entry merges the rows of one CDR3 protein and shows their most common DNA and genes. The V and J calls come from TCRdb's annotation, not from the publication. The sample contains a few hundred thousand distinct CDR3 sequences, 6.5% to 9.5% of them found a single time. The ten largest clones capture roughly 3.1% of the sample.

The full study reports these points: Because the same donors could not be followed over many years, the conclusions depended on cross-sectional statistical analysis. In monozygotic twins, recombination models systematically underestimated out-of-frame TCR alpha sharing, but the models matched the sharing seen between unrelated individuals. Out-of-frame TCR alpha sequences shared between twins showed an excess of low generation-probability sequences compared with coincidental sharing between unrelated individuals. Abundant cord blood beta clonotypes had fewer insertions, young adult naive repertoires showed a similar but weaker trend, and memory repertoires showed no such trend. Zero-insertion analyses could be partly confounded by invariant T cells such as MAIT and iNKT, though diverse VJ usage argued against such confounding for most clonotypes. The excess sharing between twins in beta out-of-frame sequences was weaker because fewer shared sequences reduced the signal-to-noise ratio.

Another study also made use of these data, one on yellow fever vaccine responses in identical twins. In that second paper, the authors write: According to the authors, in identical twins the way T cells responded to vaccination appeared partly convergent and partly personalized. In identical twins, the study followed T cell clones that responded to the vaccine with precision.

This TCR was recovered from a woman aged 18-29 years in good health. Sequenced material: CD8+ T cells sorted from blood.

The DNA sequence is as follows: TGTGCCAGCAGTGAGGGAGGCGGGGTAGATACGCAGTATTTT. It is translated as CASSEGGGVDTQYF. In this chain, TRBV7-3 is recombined with TRBJ2-3; a tentative D match to TRBD2 spans 6 bases. V sheds 6 bases and J sheds 5 bases, leaving 15 bases between their ends. Sequences SGHTA (CDR1) and FQGTGA (CDR2) are obtained from the germline V gene. Its CDR3 holds 14 amino acids, cysteine through phenylalanine. Solely the CDR3 DNA is kept, with 42 bases framed from the first base.